The 11 T cell receptor beta chains given below trace back to one sample, sequenced in a study of yellow fever vaccine responses in identical twins. TCRdb recomputed calls from the RT-PCR reads with MiXCR, one row per CDR3 protein. This sample has approximately 3,000 distinct CDR3 sequences, with 70% to 90% found just once. The specimen was T cells from blood (PBMCs), unsorted or a sorted subset (not recorded which), collected before or after yellow fever vaccination (not recorded which). The receptors were sampled from a woman younger than 35 who received the yellow fever vaccine.

The chain links TRBV29-1 to TRBJ2-4; perhaps TRBD1 as D (6 bases). V was pared by 6 bases and J by 6 bases, with 18 bases between. The CDR3 runs to 14 residues. CDR1 and CDR2 from the germline V gene are SQVTM and ANQGSEA. The CDR3 loop is CSVGALGGSNIQYF. DNA of the CDR3: TGCAGCGTGGGGGCCTTGGGTGGGTCAAACATTCAGTACTTC. Combining the CDR3 with reference TRBV29-1 and TRBJ2-4 gives the whole variable domain SAVISQKPSRDICQRGTSLTIQCQVDSQVTMMFWYRQQPGQSLTLIATANQGSEATYESGFVIDKFPISRPNLTFSTLTVSNMSPEDSSIYLCSVGALGGSNIQYFGAGTRLSVL.

The chain uses TRBV9 and TRBJ1-1; 7 nucleotides line up with TRBD1. This CDR3 comprises 15 residues. Looked up from germline, CDR1 is SGDLS and CDR2 is YYNGEE. V gave up 2 bases and J gave up 5 bases; unmatched junction bases: 9. CDR3 protein: CASSVAPGQITEAFF. The CDR3 DNA is TGTGCCAGCAGCGTTGCCCCGGGACAGATTACTGAAGCTTTCTTT.

The J gene is TRBJ2-1, the V gene TRBV3-1, with D unclear. V gave up 0 bases and J gave up 6 bases, with 9 bases separating them. CDR1 and CDR2 from the germline V gene are LGHDT and YNNKEL (reference sequence). There are 14 residues in the CDR3. Here the CDR3 reads CASSQDPKVNEQFF. The CDR3 region has the DNA TGTGCCAGCAGCCAAGACCCCAAAGTCAATGAGCAGTTCTTC.

This chain joins TRBV7-3 and TRBJ2-1; a weak D match, TRBD2 (5 bases). The CDR3 has 14 residues. CDR1 is SGHTA, CDR2 FQGTGA, per germline. Trimming pared 4 bases from V and 12 bases from J, leaving 19 bases between. CDR3 nucleotides: TGTGCCAGCAGCTCCTTAACCCCGGGGTCGGGGCAGTTCTTC. Its protein is CASSSLTPGSGQFF. The variable domain in full, with the rest retrieved from reference TRBV7-3 and TRBJ2-1, is GAGVSQTPSNKVTEKGKYVELRCDPISGHTALYWYRQSLGQGPEFLIYFQGTGAADDSGLPNDRFFAVRPEGSVSTLKIQRTERGDSAVYLCASSSLTPGSGQFFGPGTRLTVL.

V and J are TRBV20-1 and TRBJ2-5; D might be TRBD1 (6 bases). Looked up from germline, CDR1 is DFQATT and CDR2 is SNEGSKA (reference sequence). V was clipped by 0 bases and J by 2 bases, with 19 bases between them. The CDR3 runs 17 residues. The CDR3 here is CSAREAFFDRNQETQYF. CDR3 sequence (DNA): TGCAGTGCTAGAGAGGCTTTTTTCGACAGGAATCAAGAGACCCAGTACTTC.

This chain joins TRBV12-3 or TRBV12-4 and TRBJ1-2; TRBD1 aligns across 7 bases. The V gene end was trimmed by 5 bases and the J gene end by 4 bases; junction bases not matched to a gene: 19. The CDR3 runs 18 residues. The CDR3 is CASSLKGQGVTRPYGYTF. Written as DNA, the CDR3 is TGTGCCAGCAGTCTAAAGGGGCAGGGGGTAACGCGTCCCTATGGCTACACCTTC.

The V and J genes are TRBV14 and TRBJ1-1; the D is unclear. The ends were cut back, 2 bases at V and 4 bases at J, with 5 bases in the middle. This CDR3 spans 12 amino acids. Germline CDR1 SGHDN, CDR2 FVKESK. The CDR3 here is CASSQTTTEAFF. The DNA of the CDR3 is TGTGCCAGCAGCCAAACCACCACTGAAGCTTTCTTT.

This clonotype has only a few counts. This chain uses TRBV11-2 with TRBJ2-1, with D maybe TRBD2 (5 bases). Trimming took 0 bases from V and 7 from J, leaving 22 bases between them. Per germline, CDR1 SGHAT and CDR2 FQNNGV. The CDR3 is made up of 18 amino acids. The chain's CDR3 is CASSLETALALLRNEQFF. The CDR3 DNA reads TGTGCCAGCAGCTTAGAAACCGCCCTAGCCCTTCTTCGGAATGAGCAGTTCTTC. Drawing the rest from reference TRBV11-2 and TRBJ2-1, the complete variable domain is EAGVAQSPRYKIIEKRQSVAFWCNPISGHATLYWYQQILGQGPKLLIQFQNNGVVDDSQLPKDRFSAERLKGVDSTLKIQPAKLEDSAVYLCASSLETALALLRNEQFFGPGTRLTVL.

The chain couples TRBV12-3 or TRBV12-4 to TRBJ2-7, with D perhaps matching TRBD2 (6 bases). The V gene lost 2 bases and the J gene lost 2 bases, with 13 bases spanning the gap. The CDR3 runs to 15 residues. The CDR3 DNA is TGTGCCAGCAGTTTAAGGGCGGGGCCTACCTACGAGCAGTACTTC. Translation gives CASSLRAGPTYEQYF.

In its sample, this clonotype was seen once. The rearrangement joins TRBV4-3 to TRBJ2-3; perhaps TRBD2 as D (5 bases). The length of the CDR3 is 15 residues. Germline V CDR1 and CDR2: LGHNA, YSLEER. Trimming removed 0 bases from V and 5 bases from J, with 12 bases in between. CDR3 DNA: TGCGCCAGCAGCCAAGACGACCGAGGGCAAGATACGCAGTATTTT. This sequence encodes CASSQDDRGQDTQYF.

The chain is built from TRBV18 and TRBJ2-3, with 9 bases identical to TRBD1. CDR1 KGHSH and CDR2 LQKENI come from the germline V gene. The CDR3 is 16 residues long. J was trimmed by 5 bases and V by 5 bases; bases with no gene match: 11. The CDR3, as DNA: TGTGCCAGCTCAACCGGGACAGGGCGTCGCGGAGATACGCAGTATTTT. Protein sequence: CASSTGTGRRGDTQYF.